This paragraph covers one T cell receptor beta chain sequence. This specimen comes from a study of blood T cell repertoires in COVID-19. The wider study: Both acute and convalescent COVID-19 samples were obtained from the United States, Italy and Spain. PBMCs, B-cell-depleted T cells, or T cells provided the cDNA or gDNA that made up the material.

In the original processing: Quantification of nucleated cells was approximated via reference gene primer amplification. The assay was immunoSEQ multiplex PCR, and TCRdb's table has in-frame clones only and misses some. V, J and clone size are those of that table, while D and trimming were read from the DNA. The profile covers roughly 250,000 clones, with roughly 89% appearing a single time and about 1.5% taken by the ten largest. The CDR3 extends over 16 amino acids. Germline trimming cut 0 bases from V and 0 bases from J; bases unmatched to any gene: 3. Germline V gene sequence: CDR1 SGHRS, CDR2 YFSETQ.

The chain employs TRBV5-1 and TRBJ1-3, with 7 bases identical to TRBD1. The clonotype was recovered from a woman in her thirties or forties who had recovered from COVID-19. Sequencing was carried out using peripheral blood. Here the CDR3 DNA reads TGCGCCAGCAGCTTGGGTGGGACAGCCTCTGGAAACACCATATATTTT. Translated, it gives CASSLGGTASGNTIYF.